The text below deals with one T cell receptor beta chain. Its antigen remains unknown. Sequencing used immunoSEQ multiplex PCR; TCRdb keeps in-frame clones, though not all of them. Of about 46,000 clones in the sample, over 60% were seen once. This record comes from a study of vaccination effects on CD4 cells after COVID-19. Study details: Under the ViraFEST assay, PBMC were stimulated with viral peptide pools so that antigen-specific CD4+ T cells expanded. Sequencing was performed afterwards. Wells containing 1.5 million to 2.5 million PBMC each were cultured with 10 IU/ml IL-2 and approximately 9.6 ug/ml peptides.

The CDR3 is made up of 16 amino acids. Germline assignment: CDR1 LGHNA and CDR2 YNFKEQ. J lost 2 bases, V lost 4 bases, and 7 bases had no gene match. Scientists isolated CD4+ T cells after a roughly nine-day culture period ended. Documented for the person is a PCR-confirmed SARS-CoV-2 infection occurring between March and December 2020. Vaccine administered to participants consisted of two doses of either BNT162b2 or mRNA-1273. Findings and caveats of the study: Clonal contraction was marked in infection- and vaccine-induced clones late after vaccination.

V is TRBV4-2 and J is TRBJ2-1; 8 bases are shared with TRBD2. Source: CD4+ T cells from PBMCs cultured without peptide, taken after COVID-19 vaccination. The sequence came from a human donor who had a prior SARS-CoV-2 infection. This CDR3 is CASSPEAGVTYNEQFF. The DNA for the CDR3 is TGTGCCAGCAGCCCAGAAGCGGGAGTGACCTACAATGAGCAGTTCTTC.